The subject of this entry is one T cell receptor beta chain. How the authors handled the data: By means of reference gene primer amplification, nucleated cell counts were estimated. Clones were read by immunoSEQ multiplex PCR, and TCRdb kept only the in-frame ones, dropping some. The DNA gave D and trimming, while V, J and clone size come from that table. The table includes tens of thousands of clones, more than 65% detected once. The sample comes from a study of blood T cell repertoires in COVID-19. Overall study: Sources were T cells, B-cell-depleted T cells, or PBMCs; the material itself was cDNA or gDNA.

CDR3 length equals 13 residues. Germline V gives CDR1 SGHTS, CDR2 YDEGEE. The germline V and J ends were trimmed by 4 bases and 10 bases, with 12 bases remaining between them. The chain employs TRBV5-8 and TRBJ1-6; a weak D match, TRBD1 (6 bases). The receptor comes from a man older than 75 with acute or convalescent COVID-19. Sequenced input: peripheral blood. The chain's CDR3 is CASSPQQGSPLHF. CDR3 DNA sequence: TGTGCCAGCAGCCCCCAACAGGGATCACCCCTCCACTTT.